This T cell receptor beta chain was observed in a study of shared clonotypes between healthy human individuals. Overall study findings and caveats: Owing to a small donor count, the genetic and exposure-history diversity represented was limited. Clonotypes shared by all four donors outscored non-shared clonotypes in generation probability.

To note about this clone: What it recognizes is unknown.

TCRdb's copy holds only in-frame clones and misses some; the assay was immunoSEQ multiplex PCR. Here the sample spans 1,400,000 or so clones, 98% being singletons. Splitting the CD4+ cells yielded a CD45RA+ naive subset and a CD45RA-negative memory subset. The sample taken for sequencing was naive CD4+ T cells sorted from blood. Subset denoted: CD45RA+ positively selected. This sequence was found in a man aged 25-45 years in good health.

CDR3 residues: CASSRGLAGDETQYF. The CDR3 coding sequence is TGCGCCAGCAGCCGTGGACTAGCGGGAGATGAGACCCAGTACTTC. The chain uses TRBV5-1 and TRBJ2-5, with 13 bases aligning to TRBD2. Per germline, CDR1 SGHRS and CDR2 YFSETQ. Trimming took 4 bases from V and 5 from J; bases not matched to a gene: 5. CDR3 length: 15 amino acids.